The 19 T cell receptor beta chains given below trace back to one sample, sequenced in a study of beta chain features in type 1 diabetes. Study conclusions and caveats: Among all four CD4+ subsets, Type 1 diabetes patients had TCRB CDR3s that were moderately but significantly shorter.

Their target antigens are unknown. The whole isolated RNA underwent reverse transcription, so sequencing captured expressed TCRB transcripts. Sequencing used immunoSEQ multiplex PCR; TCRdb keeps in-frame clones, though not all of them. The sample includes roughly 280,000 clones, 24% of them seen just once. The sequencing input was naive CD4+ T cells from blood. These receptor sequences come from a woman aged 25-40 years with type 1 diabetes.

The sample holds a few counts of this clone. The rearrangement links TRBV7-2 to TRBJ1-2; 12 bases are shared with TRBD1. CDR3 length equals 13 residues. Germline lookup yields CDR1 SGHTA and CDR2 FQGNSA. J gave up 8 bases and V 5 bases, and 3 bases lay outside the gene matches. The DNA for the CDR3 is TGTGCCAGCAGCGGGACAGGGGGCTGGGGCTACACCTTC. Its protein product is CASSGTGGWGYTF.

The CDR3 spells CASSRRVGQSDRETQYF. The CDR3 bases are TGTGCCAGCAGCCGGCGCGTGGGACAGTCGGATAGGGAGACCCAGTACTTC. The chain links TRBV7-8 to TRBJ2-5; 7 nucleotides line up with TRBD1. Looked up from germline, CDR1 is SGHVS and CDR2 is FQNEAQ. The J segment lost 5 bases and the V segment lost 5 bases, leaving 17 bases of the junction unmatched. CDR3 length equals 17 residues.

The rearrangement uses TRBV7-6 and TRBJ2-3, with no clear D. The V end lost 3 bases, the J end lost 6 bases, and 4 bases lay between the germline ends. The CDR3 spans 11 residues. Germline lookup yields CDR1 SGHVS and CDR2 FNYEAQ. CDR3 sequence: CASSLSDTQYF. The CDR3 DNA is TGTGCCAGCAGCTTGTCGGATACGCAGTATTTT.

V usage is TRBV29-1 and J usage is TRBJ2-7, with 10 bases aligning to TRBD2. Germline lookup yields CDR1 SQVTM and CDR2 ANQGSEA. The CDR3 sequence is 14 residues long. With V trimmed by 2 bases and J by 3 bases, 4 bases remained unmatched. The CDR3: CSVERASGSYEQYF. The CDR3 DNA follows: TGCAGCGTTGAACGGGCTAGCGGGAGCTACGAGCAGTACTTC.

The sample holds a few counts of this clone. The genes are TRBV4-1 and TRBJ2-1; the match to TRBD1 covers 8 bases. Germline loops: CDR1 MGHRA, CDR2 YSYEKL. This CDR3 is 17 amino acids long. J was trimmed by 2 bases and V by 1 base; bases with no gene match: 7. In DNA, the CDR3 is TGCGCCAGCAGCCAAGGACGGAGGACAGGGCCCTACAATGAGCAGTTCTTC. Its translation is CASSQGRRTGPYNEQFF.

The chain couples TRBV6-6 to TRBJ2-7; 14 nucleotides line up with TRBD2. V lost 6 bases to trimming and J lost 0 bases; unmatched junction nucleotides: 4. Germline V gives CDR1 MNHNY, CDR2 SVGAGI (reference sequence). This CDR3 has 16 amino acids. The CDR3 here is CASSPGTSGSSYEQYF. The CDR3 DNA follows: TGTGCCAGCAGCCCCGGGACTAGCGGGAGCTCCTACGAGCAGTACTTC.

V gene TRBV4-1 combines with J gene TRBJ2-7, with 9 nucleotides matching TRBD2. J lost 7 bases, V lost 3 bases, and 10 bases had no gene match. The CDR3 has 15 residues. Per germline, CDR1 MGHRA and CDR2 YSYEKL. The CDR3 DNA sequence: TGCGCCAGCAGCCACCGACTAGCGGCCTTTGGGGAGCAGTACTTC. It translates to CASSHRLAAFGEQYF.

CDR3 in DNA: TGTGCCAGCAGCCAACGAGCGGCCCTCTCCTACAATGAGCAGTTCTTC. This encodes CASSQRAALSYNEQFF. The chain has TRBV11-2 and TRBJ2-1; possible D gene TRBD2, 5 bases. This CDR3 region has 16 residues. The germline V and J ends were trimmed by 5 bases and 0 bases, with 14 bases remaining between them. The germline CDR1 and CDR2 sequences are SGHAT and FQNNGV.

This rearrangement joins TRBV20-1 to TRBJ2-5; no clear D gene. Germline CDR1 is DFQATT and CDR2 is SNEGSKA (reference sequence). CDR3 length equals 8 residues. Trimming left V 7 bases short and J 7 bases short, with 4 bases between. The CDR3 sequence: CSVATQYF. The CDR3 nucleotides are TGCAGTGTGGCGACCCAGTACTTC.

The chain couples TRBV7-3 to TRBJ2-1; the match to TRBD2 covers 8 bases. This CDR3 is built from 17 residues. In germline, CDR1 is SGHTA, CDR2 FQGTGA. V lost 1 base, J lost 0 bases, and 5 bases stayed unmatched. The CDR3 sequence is CASSLNSAGGSYNEQFF. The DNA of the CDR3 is TGTGCCAGCAGCTTAAATTCGGCGGGAGGCTCCTACAATGAGCAGTTCTTC.

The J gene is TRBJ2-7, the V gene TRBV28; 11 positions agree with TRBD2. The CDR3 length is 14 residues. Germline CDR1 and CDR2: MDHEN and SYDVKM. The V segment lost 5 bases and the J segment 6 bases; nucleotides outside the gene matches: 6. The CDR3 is CASSTSGSSLEQYF. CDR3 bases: TGTGCCAGCAGTACTAGCGGGAGTTCACTCGAGCAGTACTTC.

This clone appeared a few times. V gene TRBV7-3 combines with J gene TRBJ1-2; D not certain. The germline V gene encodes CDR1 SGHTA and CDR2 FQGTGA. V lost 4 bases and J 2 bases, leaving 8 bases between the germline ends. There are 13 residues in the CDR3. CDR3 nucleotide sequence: TGTGCCAGCAGCTCGGGGTTGAACTATGGCTACACCTTC. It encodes CASSSGLNYGYTF. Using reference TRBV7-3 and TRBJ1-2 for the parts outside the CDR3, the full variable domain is GAGVSQTPSNKVTEKGKYVELRCDPISGHTALYWYRQSLGQGPEFLIYFQGTGAADDSGLPNDRFFAVRPEGSVSTLKIQRTERGDSAVYLCASSSGLNYGYTFGSGTRLTVV.

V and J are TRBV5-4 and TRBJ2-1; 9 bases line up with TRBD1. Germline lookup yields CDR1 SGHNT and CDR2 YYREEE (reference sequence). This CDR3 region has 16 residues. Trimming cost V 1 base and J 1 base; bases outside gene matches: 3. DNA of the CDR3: TGTGCCAGCAGCTTGCTCGGGACAGGGTCCTACAATGAGCAGTTCTTC. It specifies CASSLLGTGSYNEQFF.

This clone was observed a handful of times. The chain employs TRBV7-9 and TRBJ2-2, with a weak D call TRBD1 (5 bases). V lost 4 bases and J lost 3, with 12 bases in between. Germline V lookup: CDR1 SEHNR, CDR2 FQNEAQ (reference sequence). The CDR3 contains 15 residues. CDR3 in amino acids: CASSSRGVDTGELFF. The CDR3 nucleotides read TGTGCCAGCAGCTCAAGGGGTGTCGACACCGGGGAGCTGTTTTTT.

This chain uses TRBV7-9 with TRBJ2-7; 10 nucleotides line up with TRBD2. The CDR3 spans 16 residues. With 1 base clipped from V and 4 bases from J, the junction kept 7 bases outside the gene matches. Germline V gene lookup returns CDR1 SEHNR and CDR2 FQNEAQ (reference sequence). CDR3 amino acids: CASSLDSASGRYEQYF. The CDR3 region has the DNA TGTGCCAGCAGCTTAGATTCTGCTAGCGGGAGATACGAGCAGTACTTC.

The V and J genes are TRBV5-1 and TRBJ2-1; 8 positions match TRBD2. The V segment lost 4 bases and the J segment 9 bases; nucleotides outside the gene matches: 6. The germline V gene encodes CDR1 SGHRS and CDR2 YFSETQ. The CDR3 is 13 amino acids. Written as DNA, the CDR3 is TGCGCCAGCAGCACGGGAGGGCCGAGTGAGCAGTTCTTC. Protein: CASSTGGPSEQFF. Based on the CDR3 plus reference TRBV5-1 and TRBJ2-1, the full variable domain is KAGVTQTPRYLIKTRGQQVTLSCSPISGHRSVSWYQQTPGQGLQFLFEYFSETQRNKGNFPGRFSGRQFSNSRSEMNVSTLELGDSALYLCASSTGGPSEQFFGPGTRLTVL.

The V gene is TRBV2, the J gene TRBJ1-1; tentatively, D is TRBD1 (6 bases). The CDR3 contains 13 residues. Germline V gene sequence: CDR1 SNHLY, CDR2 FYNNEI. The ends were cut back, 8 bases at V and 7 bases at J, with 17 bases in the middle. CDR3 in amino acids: CASDYTGLGEAFF. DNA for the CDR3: TGTGCCAGCGATTATACAGGGCTAGGTGAAGCTTTCTTT.

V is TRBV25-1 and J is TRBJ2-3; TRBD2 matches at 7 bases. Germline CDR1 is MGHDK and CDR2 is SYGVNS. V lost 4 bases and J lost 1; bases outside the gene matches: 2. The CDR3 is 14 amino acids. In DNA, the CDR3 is TGTGCCAGCAGTGTTAGCGGGCGCACAGATACGCAGTATTTT. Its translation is CASSVSGRTDTQYF.

The CDR3 sequence is CASSLQGLLYEQYF. CDR3 coding DNA: TGTGCCAGCAGCTTGCAGGGGCTGCTCTACGAGCAGTACTTC. This chain joins TRBV11-2 and TRBJ2-7; the D gene is possibly TRBD1 (6 bases). The CDR3 spans 14 residues. Between the trimmed V and J ends, which lost 3 bases and 3 bases, there was a span of 12 bases. Germline V gives CDR1 SGHAT, CDR2 FQNNGV.